This T cell receptor (beta chain) was obtained from a study of regulatory T cells in long-lasting Graves disease. Germline CDR1 is LNHDA and CDR2 is SQIVND (reference sequence). The CDR3 runs to 13 residues. Trimming took off 5 bases at V and 5 bases at J, with 10 bases between the two ends. To make TCR beta libraries, researchers used iRepertoire HTBI primers and Arm-PCR of CDR3 regions. TCRdb processed the multiplex PCR reads anew with MiXCR; each CDR3 protein has one entry. This sample yields hundreds of thousands of distinct CDR3 sequences, of which roughly 20% are seen a single time; about a fifth belongs to the top ten. Time point here: persistent/refractory GD, antithyroid drugs over 5 years with positive TRAb. Making the TCR library involved RNA that had been extracted from PBMCs. The source of the patients was an endocrinology department in Xi'an, China.

The sequencing here drew on peripheral blood mononuclear cells (PBMCs), taken when the disease was refractory, from a patient treated with antithyroid drugs. The sequence derives from a female donor with Graves disease. The chain employs TRBV19 and TRBJ1-5; D unclear. CDR3 protein: CASSVVRDQPQHF. The CDR3 bases are TGTGCCAGTAGTGTGGTGCGAGATCAGCCCCAGCATTTT. Full variable domain (outside the CDR3, taken from reference TRBV19 and TRBJ1-5): DGGITQSPKYLFRKEGQNVTLSCEQNLNHDAMYWYRQDPGQGLRLIYYSQIVNDFQKGDIAEGYSVSREKKESFPLTVTSAQKNPTAFYLCASSVVRDQPQHFGDGTRLSIL.